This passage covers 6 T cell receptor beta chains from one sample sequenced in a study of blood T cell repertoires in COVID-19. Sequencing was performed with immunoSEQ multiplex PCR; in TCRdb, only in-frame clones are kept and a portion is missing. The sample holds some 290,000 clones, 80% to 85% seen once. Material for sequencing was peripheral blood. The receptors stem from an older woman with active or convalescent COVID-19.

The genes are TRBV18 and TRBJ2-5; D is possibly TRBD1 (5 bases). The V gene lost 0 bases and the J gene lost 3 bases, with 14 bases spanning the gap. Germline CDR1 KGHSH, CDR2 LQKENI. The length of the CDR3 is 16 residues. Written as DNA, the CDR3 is TGTGCCAGCTCACCACCTGAGCACCAGGGAAAAGAGACCCAGTACTTC. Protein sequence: CASSPPEHQGKETQYF.

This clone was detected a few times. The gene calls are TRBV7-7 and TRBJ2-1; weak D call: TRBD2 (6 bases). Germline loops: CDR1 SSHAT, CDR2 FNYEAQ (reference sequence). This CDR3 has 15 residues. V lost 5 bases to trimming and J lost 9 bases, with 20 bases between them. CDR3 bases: TGTGCCAGCAGCCCTCGGGATGGGACTCTTTCTGAGCAGTTCTTC. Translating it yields CASSPRDGTLSEQFF.

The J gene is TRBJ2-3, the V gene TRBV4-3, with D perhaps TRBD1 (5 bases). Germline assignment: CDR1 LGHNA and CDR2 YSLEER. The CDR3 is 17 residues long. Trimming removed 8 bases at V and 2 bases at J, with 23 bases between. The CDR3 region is CASRVEIQEKPTDTQYF. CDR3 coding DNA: TGCGCCAGCCGGGTAGAAATACAGGAGAAACCCACAGATACGCAGTATTTT.

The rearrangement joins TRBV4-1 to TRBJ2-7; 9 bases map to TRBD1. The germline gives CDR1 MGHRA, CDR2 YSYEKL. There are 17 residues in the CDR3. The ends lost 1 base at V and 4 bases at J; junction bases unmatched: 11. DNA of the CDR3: TGCGCCAGCAGCCAAGCCGTCGACAGGGGGGAAACTTACGAGCAGTACTTC. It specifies CASSQAVDRGETYEQYF.

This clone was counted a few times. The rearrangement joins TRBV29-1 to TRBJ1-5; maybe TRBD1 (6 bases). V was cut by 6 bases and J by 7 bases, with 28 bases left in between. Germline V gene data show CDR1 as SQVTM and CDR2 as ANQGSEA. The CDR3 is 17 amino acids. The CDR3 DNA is TGCAGCGTAGATTCGTCCGCTAACAGGGCGCCGGGGCAGCCCCAGCATTTT. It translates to CSVDSSANRAPGQPQHF.

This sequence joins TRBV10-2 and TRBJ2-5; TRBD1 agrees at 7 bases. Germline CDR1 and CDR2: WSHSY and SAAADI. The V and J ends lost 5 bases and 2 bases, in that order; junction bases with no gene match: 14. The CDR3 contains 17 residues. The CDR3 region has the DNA TGCGCCAGCAGTTTTTTGGGCTTGGGACAGCCACAAGAGACCCAGTACTTC. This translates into CASSFLGLGQPQETQYF.